Shown below are 22 T cell receptor beta chains from a single sample sequenced in a study of blood T cell repertoires in COVID-19. The protocol was immunoSEQ multiplex PCR, while the TCRdb copy is restricted to in-frame clones and leaves out a portion. The table records 95,000 to 150,000 clones, around 77% of them present only once. The specimen was peripheral blood. Source of these receptors: a man aged 55 to 70 with active or convalescent COVID-19.

The rearrangement links TRBV7-8 to TRBJ2-7; 11 bases map to TRBD2. V shed 5 bases, J shed 2 bases, and the junction held 14 bases outside the gene matches. There are 18 residues in the CDR3. The germline V gene encodes CDR1 SGHVS and CDR2 FQNEAQ. The CDR3 DNA reads as TGTGCCAGCAGCCCCCACCGCCCACTAGCGGGAGCGGCCTACGAGCAGTACTTC. Its translation is CASSPHRPLAGAAYEQYF.

This sequence joins TRBV5-6 and TRBJ1-2, with TRBD1 matching 7 bases. The trim removed 4 bases at V and 5 bases at J, leaving 5 bases unmatched. CDR3 size: 13 residues. The V gene's germline CDR1 is SGHDT and CDR2 YYEEEE. The CDR3 sequence is CASSRDSLYGYTF. The CDR3 nucleotides are TGTGCCAGCAGCCGGGACAGCCTTTATGGCTACACCTTC.

This clone was recorded only once. V and J are TRBV3-1 (or the pseudogene TRBV3-2) and TRBJ2-7; D uncertain. Germline CDR1 and CDR2: LGHDT and YNNKEL (reference sequence). V was cut by 4 bases and J by 3 bases, with 19 bases left in between. This CDR3 has 16 amino acids. CDR3 in DNA: TGTGCCAGCAGCCTCCTAGTACGAATCAACTACTACGAGCAGTACTTC. This codes for CASSLLVRINYYEQYF.

This sequence joins TRBV27 and TRBJ2-1; 10 bases fit TRBD2. Germline trimming cut 3 bases from V and 4 bases from J; bases unmatched to any gene: 6. The CDR3 consists of 16 residues. Germline values: CDR1 MNHEY, CDR2 SMNVEV (reference sequence). The chain's CDR3 is CASSFLAGALYNEQFF. DNA for the CDR3: TGTGCCAGCAGTTTCCTAGCGGGAGCCCTATACAATGAGCAGTTCTTC.

The chain uses TRBV7-9 and TRBJ1-1; D is unresolved. V lost 0 bases and J 8 bases, leaving 10 bases between the germline ends. The germline gives CDR1 SEHNR, CDR2 FQNEAQ (reference sequence). CDR3 length: 13 amino acids. The CDR3: CASSLARAKEAFF. CDR3 DNA sequence: TGTGCCAGCAGCTTAGCGCGGGCTAAGGAAGCTTTCTTT.

In its sample, this clone was seen once. The chain links TRBV7-8 to TRBJ2-7; 9 bases map to TRBD2. The CDR3 has 15 amino acids. From germline, CDR1 is SGHVS and CDR2 FQNEAQ. With V trimmed by 1 base and J by 3 bases, 4 bases remained unmatched. CDR3 DNA sequence: TGTGCCAGCAGCTTAGAGGCGGGAGGGTTCTACGAGCAGTACTTC. Translating it yields CASSLEAGGFYEQYF.

V is TRBV7-2 and J is TRBJ1-1, with TRBD1 as a possible D gene (6 bases). The CDR3 totals 14 residues. The V end was cut by 5 bases, the J end by 4 bases, with 14 bases between. Germline assignment: CDR1 SGHTA and CDR2 FQGNSA. The DNA for the CDR3 is TGTGCCAGCAGCCGGGACACCAGTGCCACTGAAGCTTTCTTT. Protein product: CASSRDTSATEAFF.

This clone was detected once. The chain combines TRBV2 with TRBJ1-4; 9 bases map to TRBD1. Trimming cost V 5 bases and J 7 bases; bases outside gene matches: 5. The CDR3 totals 14 residues. From germline, CDR1 is SNHLY and CDR2 FYNNEI. The CDR3, as DNA: TGTGCCAGCAGTAGGGGGACAGGGCTTGAAAAACTGTTTTTT. This sequence encodes CASSRGTGLEKLFF.

The chain joins TRBV6-2 or TRBV6-3 to TRBJ2-1, with 8 bases matching TRBD2. V was clipped by 5 bases and J by 6 bases; unmatched bases: 9. Looked up from germline, CDR1 is MNHEY and CDR2 is SVGEGT. CDR3 length equals 15 residues. The CDR3 DNA follows: TGTGCCAGCAGTCACTTAGCGGGGTCAACCAATGAGCAGTTCTTC. It codes for CASSHLAGSTNEQFF.

The J gene is TRBJ2-3, the V gene TRBV9; TRBD1 matches 8 bases. After removal of 3 bases from V and 6 bases from J, the junction contained 6 bases not matched to a gene. This CDR3 has 14 amino acids. Germline V lookup: CDR1 SGDLS, CDR2 YYNGEE. CDR3 sequence: CASSADRVPDTQYF. The CDR3 DNA sequence: TGTGCCAGCAGCGCGGACAGGGTCCCCGATACGCAGTATTTT.

This chain links TRBV12-3 or TRBV12-4 with TRBJ1-2, with 7 bases lining up with TRBD1. With 6 bases clipped from V and 4 bases from J, the junction kept 5 bases outside the gene matches. This CDR3 has 13 residues. The CDR3 DNA reads as TGTGCCAGCAGAACCGGACAGGCCTATGGCTACACCTTC. It yields the protein CASRTGQAYGYTF.

This chain links TRBV2 with TRBJ1-5, with D possibly matching TRBD1 (5 bases). The germline V gene encodes CDR1 SNHLY and CDR2 FYNNEI. V lost 2 bases and J 0 bases, leaving 8 bases between the germline ends. The CDR3 is 15 residues long. CDR3 protein: CASSEQGYSNQPQHF. The CDR3 DNA reads as TGTGCCAGCAGTGAACAGGGCTATAGCAATCAGCCCCAGCATTTT.

This clone was counted a single time. The V gene is TRBV2, the J gene TRBJ2-2, with TRBD1 identical over 8 bases. V shed 3 bases and J 9 bases; nucleotides not matched to a gene: 3. The CDR3 spans 13 residues. Germline CDR1 and CDR2: SNHLY and FYNNEI. The CDR3 DNA follows: TGTGCCAGCAGTGAGTCAGGGGGCCGGGAGCTGTTTTTT. It is translated as CASSESGGRELFF. The variable domain in full, completed from reference TRBV2 and TRBJ2-2, reads EPEVTQTPSHQVTQMGQEVILRCVPISNHLYFYWYRQILGQKVEFLVSFYNNEISEKSEIFDDQFSVERPDGSNFTLKIRSTKLEDSAMYFCASSESGGRELFFGEGSRLTVL.

The chain recombines TRBV2 with TRBJ1-2; possible D gene TRBD1, 6 bases. Germline V gives CDR1 SNHLY, CDR2 FYNNEI. There are 12 residues in the CDR3. Trimming cost V 6 bases and J 7 bases, with 12 bases left between them. Written as DNA, the CDR3 is TGTGCCAGCAGCCATCCCAGGGGTGGCTACACCTTC. It specifies CASSHPRGGYTF. The complete variable domain, with remaining parts taken from reference TRBV2 and TRBJ1-2, reads EPEVTQTPSHQVTQMGQEVILRCVPISNHLYFYWYRQILGQKVEFLVSFYNNEISEKSEIFDDQFSVERPDGSNFTLKIRSTKLEDSAMYFCASSHPRGGYTFGSGTRLTVV.

The V and J genes are TRBV19 and TRBJ2-3; D is possibly TRBD2 (6 bases). CDR1 and CDR2 from the germline V gene are LNHDA and SQIVND (reference sequence). CDR3 length: 15 amino acids. The ends were cut back, 4 bases at V and 0 bases at J, with 11 bases in the middle. The CDR3 protein is CASSRRTTSTDTQYF. As DNA, the CDR3 is TGTGCCAGTAGTAGGCGGACTACTAGCACAGATACGCAGTATTTT.

The sample holds a few counts of this clone. The chain recombines TRBV5-1 with TRBJ2-7; 7 nucleotides line up with TRBD1. Germline lookup yields CDR1 SGHRS and CDR2 YFSETQ. With V trimmed by 4 bases and J by 0 bases, 4 bases remained unmatched. The CDR3 is 14 amino acids. For the CDR3, the DNA is TGCGCCAGCAGCCCACAGGGGAGCTCCTACGAGCAGTACTTC. Protein: CASSPQGSSYEQYF.

This chain links TRBV29-1 with TRBJ2-5; weak D call: TRBD2 (6 bases). The V end lost 0 bases, the J end lost 4 bases, and 12 bases lay between the germline ends. The CDR3 covers 14 residues. Germline CDR1 SQVTM, CDR2 ANQGSEA. The CDR3 DNA follows: TGCAGCGTTGAAGATCCGGGGGTGGGAGAGACCCAGTACTTC. This gives the protein CSVEDPGVGETQYF.

This clone has a handful of counts. For the CDR3, the DNA is TGCGCCAGCAGCCAAGATCTGGACAGGTCCCCAAAACTGTTTTTT. This translates into CASSQDLDRSPKLFF. This chain uses TRBV4-3 with TRBJ1-4; 7 nucleotides line up with TRBD1. Germline V gene sequence: CDR1 LGHNA, CDR2 YSLEER. V shed 0 bases, J shed 10 bases, and the junction held 8 bases outside the gene matches. The CDR3 length is 15 residues.

Here the CDR3 DNA reads TGCGCCAGCAGCCAAGAAAGGGAACTAGCGGGAGGGCAAGGCTACAATGAGCAGTTCTTC. This gives the protein CASSQERELAGGQGYNEQFF. V and J are TRBV4-1 and TRBJ2-1, with 13 bases that match TRBD2. The junction had 11 bases not matched to a gene; V was cut back by 0 bases and J by 3 bases. Germline lookup yields CDR1 MGHRA and CDR2 YSYEKL. CDR3 length equals 20 residues.

This clone appeared a few times. V is TRBV5-1 and J is TRBJ2-6, with D perhaps matching TRBD2 (6 bases). Germline CDR1 SGHRS, CDR2 YFSETQ. V lost 4 bases, J lost 0 bases, and 8 bases lay in between. The CDR3 loop spans 15 amino acids. The CDR3 nucleotides are TGCGCCAGCAGCGGGGGGAGCTCTGGGGCCAACGTCCTGACTTTC. Residues: CASSGGSSGANVLTF. Looking up the rest from reference TRBV5-1 and TRBJ2-6 gives the full variable domain: KAGVTQTPRYLIKTRGQQVTLSCSPISGHRSVSWYQQTPGQGLQFLFEYFSETQRNKGNFPGRFSGRQFSNSRSEMNVSTLELGDSALYLCASSGGSSGANVLTFGAGSRLTVL.

This clone was observed a single time. The gene calls are TRBV19 and TRBJ2-7; weak D call: TRBD1 (5 bases). The germline V gene encodes CDR1 LNHDA and CDR2 SQIVND (reference sequence). Trimming took off 3 bases at V and 6 bases at J, with 12 bases between the two ends. The CDR3 sequence is 13 residues long. The CDR3 loop is CASSIGWQGEQYF. Here the CDR3 DNA reads TGTGCCAGTAGTATCGGATGGCAGGGCGAGCAGTACTTC.

This rearrangement joins TRBV28 to TRBJ2-5, with D possibly matching TRBD1 (6 bases). The V gene lost 3 bases and the J gene lost 1 base, with 9 bases spanning the gap. The CDR3 runs to 14 residues. In germline, CDR1 is MDHEN, CDR2 SYDVKM. This chain's CDR3 is CASSFLGAQETQYF. CDR3 nucleotides: TGTGCCAGCAGTTTCCTGGGGGCCCAAGAGACCCAGTACTTC.